This TCR beta chain was found in a study of blood T cell repertoires in COVID-19. Study summary: Samples of COVID-19 (acute and convalescent) were obtained from the United States, Italy and Spain. T cells, B-cell-depleted T cells, or PBMCs provided the cDNA or gDNA that served as material.

Authors' analysis steps: Estimates of nucleated cell counts were drawn from the amplification of reference gene primers. Libraries were prepared by immunoSEQ multiplex PCR; TCRdb keeps only in-frame clonotypes and omits some of them. The D gene and trimming were derived from the DNA, and the V and J assignments and clone size from that table. The sample lists some 260,000 clones, roughly 87% occurring once. This CDR3 has 20 residues. Sequenced input: peripheral blood. The sequence derives from a woman aged 30 to 39 with acute or convalescent COVID-19. The V call is TRBV21-1, the J call TRBJ1-5; no DNA check was done on the table's D call, TRBD1. TRBV21-1 counts as a pseudogene. The CDR3 DNA follows: TGTGCCAGCAGCAAAAAGGGGCCTGGGACAGGGCGCGGGAGCAATCAGCCCCAGCATTTT. Translation gives CASSKKGPGTGRGSNQPQHF.